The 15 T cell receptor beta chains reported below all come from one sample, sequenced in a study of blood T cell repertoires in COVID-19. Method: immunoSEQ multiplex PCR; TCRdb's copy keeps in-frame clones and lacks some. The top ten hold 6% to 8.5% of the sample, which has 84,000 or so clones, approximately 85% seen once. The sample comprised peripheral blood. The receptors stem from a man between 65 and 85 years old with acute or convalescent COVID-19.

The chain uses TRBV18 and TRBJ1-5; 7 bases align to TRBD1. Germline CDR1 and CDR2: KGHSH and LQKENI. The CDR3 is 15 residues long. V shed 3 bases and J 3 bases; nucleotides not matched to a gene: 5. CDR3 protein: CASSPGQKDNQPQHF. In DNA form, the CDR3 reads TGTGCCAGCTCACCGGGACAGAAAGACAATCAGCCCCAGCATTTT. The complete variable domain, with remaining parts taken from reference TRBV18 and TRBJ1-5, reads NAGVMQNPRHLVRRRGQEARLRCSPMKGHSHVYWYRQLPEEGLKFMVYLQKENIIDESGMPKERFSAEFPKEGPSILRIQQVVRGDSAAYFCASSPGQKDNQPQHFGDGTRLSIL.

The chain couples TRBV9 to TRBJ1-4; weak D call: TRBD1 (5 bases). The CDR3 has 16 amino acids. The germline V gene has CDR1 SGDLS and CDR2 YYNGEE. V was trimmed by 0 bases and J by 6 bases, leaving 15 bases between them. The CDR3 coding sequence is TGTGCCAGCAGCGTAGGAGGAATAGGGGCGGATGAAAAACTGTTTTTT. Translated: CASSVGGIGADEKLFF.

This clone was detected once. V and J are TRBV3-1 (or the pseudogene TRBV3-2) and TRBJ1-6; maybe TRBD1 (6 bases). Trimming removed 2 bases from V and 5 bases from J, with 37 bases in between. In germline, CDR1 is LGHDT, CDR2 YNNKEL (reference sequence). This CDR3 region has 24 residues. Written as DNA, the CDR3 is TGTGCCAGCAGCCAAAATAAGGGAAGGTCCCGGGACAATTTTTTGGTCGGGGATAATTCACCCCTCCACTTT. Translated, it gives CASSQNKGRSRDNFLVGDNSPLHF.

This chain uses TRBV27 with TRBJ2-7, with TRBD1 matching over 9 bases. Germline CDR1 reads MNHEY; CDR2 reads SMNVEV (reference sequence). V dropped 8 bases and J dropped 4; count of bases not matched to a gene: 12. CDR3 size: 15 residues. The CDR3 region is CASGWKGQGVYEQYF. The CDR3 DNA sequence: TGTGCCAGCGGGTGGAAGGGACAGGGTGTATACGAGCAGTACTTC.

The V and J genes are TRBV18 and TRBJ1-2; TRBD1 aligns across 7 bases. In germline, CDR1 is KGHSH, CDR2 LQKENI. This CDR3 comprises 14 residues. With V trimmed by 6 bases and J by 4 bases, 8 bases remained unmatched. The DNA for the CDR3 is TGTGCCAGCTCCCTTACAGGGACAGTCTATGGCTACACCTTC. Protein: CASSLTGTVYGYTF.

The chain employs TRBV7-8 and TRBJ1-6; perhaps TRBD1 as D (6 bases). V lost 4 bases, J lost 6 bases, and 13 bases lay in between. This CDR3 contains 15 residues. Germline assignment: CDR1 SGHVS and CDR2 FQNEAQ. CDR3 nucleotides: TGTGCCAGCAGCTCCTCCGGGACAAGTAATTCACCCCTCCACTTT. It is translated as CASSSSGTSNSPLHF. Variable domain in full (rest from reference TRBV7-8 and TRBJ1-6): GAGVSQSPRYKVAKRGQDVALRCDPISGHVSLFWYQQALGQGPEFLTYFQNEAQLDKSGLPSDRFFAERPEGSVSTLKIQRTQQEDSAVYLCASSSSGTSNSPLHFGNGTRLTVT.

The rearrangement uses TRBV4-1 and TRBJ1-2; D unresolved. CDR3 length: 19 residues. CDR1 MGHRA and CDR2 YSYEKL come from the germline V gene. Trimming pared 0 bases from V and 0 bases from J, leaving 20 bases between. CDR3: CASSQDDTVVRGTNYGYTF. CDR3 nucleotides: TGCGCCAGCAGCCAAGACGACACGGTAGTACGGGGAACTAACTATGGCTACACCTTC.

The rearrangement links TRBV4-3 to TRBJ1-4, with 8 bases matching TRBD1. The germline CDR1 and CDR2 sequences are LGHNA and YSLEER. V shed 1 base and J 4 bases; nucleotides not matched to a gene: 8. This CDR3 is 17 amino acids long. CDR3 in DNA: TGCGCCAGCAGCCAAGGGTCAGGGGGCCATAGTAATGAAAAACTGTTTTTT. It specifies CASSQGSGGHSNEKLFF.

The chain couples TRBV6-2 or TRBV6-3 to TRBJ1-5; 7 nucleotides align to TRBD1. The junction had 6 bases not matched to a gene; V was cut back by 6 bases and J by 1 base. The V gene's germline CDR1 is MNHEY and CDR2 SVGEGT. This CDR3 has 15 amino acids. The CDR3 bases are TGTGCCAGCAGCGTCAGGGGGGTCAGCAATCAGCCCCAGCATTTT. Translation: CASSVRGVSNQPQHF.

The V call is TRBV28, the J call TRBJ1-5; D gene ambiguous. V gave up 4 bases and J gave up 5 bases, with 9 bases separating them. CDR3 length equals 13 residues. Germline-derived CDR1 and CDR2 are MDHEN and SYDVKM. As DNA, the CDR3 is TGTGCCAGCAGTTACGGGGTCGATCAGCCCCAGCATTTT. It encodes CASSYGVDQPQHF.

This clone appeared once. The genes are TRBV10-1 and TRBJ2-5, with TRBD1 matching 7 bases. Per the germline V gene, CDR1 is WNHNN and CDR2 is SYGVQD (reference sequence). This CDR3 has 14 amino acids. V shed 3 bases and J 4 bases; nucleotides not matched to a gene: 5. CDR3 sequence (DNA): TGCGCCAGCAGTGATGGTTCAGGGGGAGAGACCCAGTACTTC. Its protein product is CASSDGSGGETQYF.

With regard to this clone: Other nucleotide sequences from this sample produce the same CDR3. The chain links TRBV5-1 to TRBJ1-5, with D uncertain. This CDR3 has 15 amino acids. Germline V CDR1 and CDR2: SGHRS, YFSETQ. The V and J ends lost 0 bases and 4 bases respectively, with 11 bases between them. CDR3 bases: TGCGCCAGCAGCTTGGAAGGGTCGGGAAATCAGCCCCAGCATTTT. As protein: CASSLEGSGNQPQHF.

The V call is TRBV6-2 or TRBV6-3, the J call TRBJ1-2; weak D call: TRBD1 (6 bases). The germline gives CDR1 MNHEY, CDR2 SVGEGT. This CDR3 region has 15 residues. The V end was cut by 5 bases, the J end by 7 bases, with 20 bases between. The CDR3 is CASSLQGIVAIGYTF. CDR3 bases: TGTGCCAGCAGTCTACAGGGAATTGTGGCGATTGGCTACACCTTC.

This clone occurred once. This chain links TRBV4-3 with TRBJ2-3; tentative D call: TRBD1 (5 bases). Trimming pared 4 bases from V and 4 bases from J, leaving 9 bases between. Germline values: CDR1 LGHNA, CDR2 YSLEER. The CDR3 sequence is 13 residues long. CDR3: CASSPQGPDTQYF. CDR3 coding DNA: TGCGCCAGCAGCCCCCAGGGTCCAGATACGCAGTATTTT.

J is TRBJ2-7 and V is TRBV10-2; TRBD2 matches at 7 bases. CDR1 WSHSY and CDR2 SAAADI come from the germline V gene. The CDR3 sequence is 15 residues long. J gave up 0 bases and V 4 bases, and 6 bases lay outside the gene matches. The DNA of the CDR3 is TGCGCCAGCAGTGTCCAACTAGCGAGCTCCTACGAGCAGTACTTC. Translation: CASSVQLASSYEQYF.